One sample yielded the 26 T cell receptor beta chains listed below, sequenced in a study of OX40 agonist ivuxolimab in advanced cancers. Sequencing used immunoSEQ multiplex PCR; TCRdb keeps in-frame clones, though not all of them. This sample has roughly 71,000 clones, with 84% found just once. Specimen: CD4+ or CD8+ T cells sorted from blood, collected in a trial of the OX40 agonist ivuxolimab. These receptor sequences come from an adult with an advanced solid tumor such as melanoma, head and neck, liver or kidney cancer.

The CDR3 reads CASSLRTGSSYGYTF. DNA for the CDR3: TGTGCCAGCAGCCTCAGGACAGGGTCCTCCTATGGCTACACCTTC. V gene TRBV7-2 combines with J gene TRBJ1-2; 8 bases are a match to TRBD1. The CDR3 has 15 residues. The germline V gene has CDR1 SGHTA and CDR2 FQGNSA. V trimming: 5 bases; J trimming: 4 bases; junction bases outside the gene matches: 9.

The CDR3 DNA reads TGTGCCAGTAGTATCCCGGGACTAGCTAAAAATGAGCAGTTCTTC. Encoded protein: CASSIPGLAKNEQFF. The rearrangement uses TRBV19 and TRBJ2-1, with TRBD2 matching 9 bases. CDR3 size: 15 residues. V lost 3 bases and J lost 7; bases outside the gene matches: 7. Germline CDR1 reads LNHDA; CDR2 reads SQIVND (reference sequence).

This clone was detected once. This chain links TRBV5-1 with TRBJ2-2; TRBD1 matches at 11 bases. The germline gives CDR1 SGHRS, CDR2 YFSETQ. J gave up 3 bases and V 3 bases, and 1 base lay outside the gene matches. This CDR3 has 15 amino acids. The CDR3, as DNA: TGCGCCAGCAGCTGGGGACAGGGGGACACCGGGGAGCTGTTTTTT. This gives the protein CASSWGQGDTGELFF.

V usage is TRBV28 and J usage is TRBJ1-6; D is unclear. The germline CDR1 and CDR2 sequences are MDHEN and SYDVKM. V was clipped by 7 bases and J by 0 bases, with 13 bases between them. The CDR3 consists of 16 residues. Here the CDR3 reads CASTSWTSSYNSPLHF. The DNA for the CDR3 is TGTGCCAGCACGTCTTGGACTAGCTCCTATAATTCACCCCTCCACTTT.

V usage is TRBV14 and J usage is TRBJ2-2; possibly TRBD1 or TRBD2 for D (6 bases each). V lost 4 bases and J 4 bases, leaving 16 bases between the germline ends. Germline assignment: CDR1 SGHDN and CDR2 FVKESK. The CDR3 is 16 amino acids. CDR3 loop: CASSRRGGMSTGELFF. CDR3 coding DNA: TGTGCCAGCAGCCGCAGGGGAGGAATGAGCACCGGGGAGCTGTTTTTT.

This clone was picked up a small number of times. V and J are TRBV9 and TRBJ2-3; 8 positions match TRBD1. Trimming at V came to 0 bases and at J to 1 base, leaving 4 bases not matched to a gene. Germline V gives CDR1 SGDLS, CDR2 YYNGEE. The CDR3 runs to 16 residues. CDR3 protein: CASSVAQGVGTDTQYF. CDR3 nucleotide sequence: TGTGCCAGCAGCGTAGCACAGGGGGTTGGCACAGATACGCAGTATTTT.

This sequence joins TRBV2 and TRBJ1-2, with D possibly matching TRBD1 (6 bases). V lost 6 bases and J lost 3, with 11 bases in between. From germline, CDR1 is SNHLY and CDR2 FYNNEI. This CDR3 comprises 13 residues. The CDR3 loop reads CASRQGMDYGYTF. CDR3 in DNA: TGTGCCAGCAGGCAGGGGATGGACTATGGCTACACCTTC. The full variable domain, rest sourced from reference TRBV2 and TRBJ1-2, is EPEVTQTPSHQVTQMGQEVILRCVPISNHLYFYWYRQILGQKVEFLVSFYNNEISEKSEIFDDQFSVERPDGSNFTLKIRSTKLEDSAMYFCASRQGMDYGYTFGSGTRLTVV.

For this clone: Other nucleotide sequences from this sample produce the same CDR3. The gene calls are TRBV2 and TRBJ2-7, with D hard to call. Germline CDR1 and CDR2: SNHLY and FYNNEI. The CDR3 contains 11 residues. Trimming cost V 0 bases and J 4 bases, with 1 base left between them. Written as DNA, the CDR3 is TGTGCCAGCAGTGAAGCTTACGAGCAGTACTTC. Translated: CASSEAYEQYF.

The chain recombines TRBV18 with TRBJ1-1; no definite D call. V lost 3 bases to trimming and J lost 1 base, with 9 bases between them. This CDR3 has 14 amino acids. Germline V gives CDR1 KGHSH, CDR2 LQKENI. CDR3 sequence: CASSPNKGNTEAFF. The DNA for the CDR3 is TGTGCCAGCTCACCGAATAAAGGGAACACTGAAGCTTTCTTT.

This chain uses TRBV9 with TRBJ2-5, with D perhaps TRBD2 (5 bases). In germline, CDR1 is SGDLS, CDR2 YYNGEE. Trimming removed 4 bases at V and 2 bases at J, with 15 bases between. The CDR3 has 15 residues. The CDR3 is CASSPRGWSQETQYF. CDR3 in DNA: TGTGCCAGCAGCCCTAGAGGGTGGAGTCAAGAGACCCAGTACTTC.

The chain employs TRBV5-1 and TRBJ1-2; the D gene is possibly TRBD1 (5 bases). The V end lost 7 bases, the J end lost 7 bases, and 26 bases lay between the germline ends. This CDR3 contains 16 residues. The germline CDR1 and CDR2 sequences are SGHRS and YFSETQ. As DNA, the CDR3 is TGCGCCAGCCGTGTCCAGGCCAGGGATTTCGGTGGTGGCTACACCTTC. Translating it yields CASRVQARDFGGGYTF.

The CDR3 bases are TGCGCCAGCAGCCAAGGGGCCGCCCCGAGGACAAACATCTATGGCTACACCTTC. It yields the protein CASSQGAAPRTNIYGYTF. The chain recombines TRBV4-1 with TRBJ1-2; D may be TRBD1 (5 bases). The length of the CDR3 is 18 residues. Between the trimmed V and J ends, which lost 1 base and 4 bases, there was a span of 22 bases. The germline V gene has CDR1 MGHRA and CDR2 YSYEKL.

The chain has TRBV11-2 and TRBJ2-2; TRBD1 might be the D (7 bases). With 8 bases removed from V and 4 bases from J, the gap between germline ends came to 20 bases. This CDR3 contains 16 residues. Germline V gene data show CDR1 as SGHAT and CDR2 as FQNNGV. CDR3 residues: CASSLIGGGGTGELFF. The CDR3 nucleotides are TGTGCCAGCTCCTTAATCGGAGGGGGCGGCACCGGGGAGCTGTTTTTT.

The chain is built from TRBV7-7 and TRBJ2-3; the match to TRBD1 covers 8 bases. The CDR3 is 16 residues long. Germline CDR1 is SSHAT and CDR2 is FNYEAQ (reference sequence). The trim removed 6 bases at V and 3 bases at J, leaving 11 bases unmatched. The CDR3 DNA is TGTGCCAGCAGTCCAGGGGGCTTTAGTTCGACAGATACGCAGTATTTT. Residues: CASSPGGFSSTDTQYF.

This clone was counted a single time. The V and J genes are TRBV2 and TRBJ2-1; 7 bases are shared with TRBD1. The CDR3 has 14 amino acids. From germline, CDR1 is SNHLY and CDR2 FYNNEI. V trimming: 5 bases; J trimming: 7 bases; junction bases outside the gene matches: 8. The DNA of the CDR3 is TGTGCCAGCAGTTTGAGGACAGGCTCGAATGAGCAGTTCTTC. Amino acid sequence: CASSLRTGSNEQFF.

The gene calls are TRBV4-3 and TRBJ1-2, with 8 bases aligning to TRBD1. Trimming at V came to 1 base and at J to 4 bases, leaving 8 bases not matched to a gene. The CDR3 runs to 16 residues. The V gene's germline CDR1 is LGHNA and CDR2 YSLEER. The DNA for the CDR3 is TGCGCCAGCAGCCAAGGGGGACAGGTCCCTCTCTATGGCTACACCTTC. The encoded protein is CASSQGGQVPLYGYTF.

For the CDR3, the DNA is TGTGCCAGCAGTTTCCAGGGGAGGGGATATTACGAGCAGTACTTC. Translated: CASSFQGRGYYEQYF. The chain has TRBV28 and TRBJ2-7; D is possibly TRBD2 (7 bases). The germline V gene has CDR1 MDHEN and CDR2 SYDVKM. This CDR3 has 15 amino acids. V was clipped by 3 bases and J by 4 bases, with 16 bases between them.

This clone occurred a few times. This sequence joins TRBV20-1 and TRBJ2-1; D is undetermined. Germline lookup yields CDR1 DFQATT and CDR2 SNEGSKA (reference sequence). The V end was cut by 5 bases, the J end by 9 bases, with 8 bases between. CDR3 size: 10 residues. The CDR3 bases are TGCAGTGCTGAGCTGAGTGAGCAGTTCTTC. Its translation is CSAELSEQFF.

This chain connects TRBV7-9 to TRBJ1-4; perhaps TRBD1 as D (5 bases). Per the germline V gene, CDR1 is SEHNR and CDR2 is FQNEAQ (reference sequence). The germline V and J ends were trimmed by 5 bases and 4 bases, with 14 bases remaining between them. The CDR3 sequence is 15 residues long. CDR3 DNA sequence: TGTGCCAGCAGCCAAGGGACCGCCCTTAATGAAAAACTGTTTTTT. Protein: CASSQGTALNEKLFF.

The chain carries TRBV5-1 and TRBJ2-5; 8 bases agree with TRBD1. Trimming at V came to 5 bases and at J to 3 bases, leaving 9 bases not matched to a gene. Germline V lookup: CDR1 SGHRS, CDR2 YFSETQ. The CDR3 loop spans 15 amino acids. CDR3 residues: CASSTARGLEETQYF. The CDR3 DNA reads as TGCGCCAGCAGTACGGCCAGGGGGCTTGAAGAGACCCAGTACTTC. Variable domain in full (rest from reference TRBV5-1 and TRBJ2-5): KAGVTQTPRYLIKTRGQQVTLSCSPISGHRSVSWYQQTPGQGLQFLFEYFSETQRNKGNFPGRFSGRQFSNSRSEMNVSTLELGDSALYLCASSTARGLEETQYFGPGTRLLVL.

J is TRBJ1-3 and V is TRBV27; no firm D call. CDR1 and CDR2 from the germline V gene are MNHEY and SMNVEV (reference sequence). The CDR3 sequence is 13 residues long. V lost 6 bases to trimming and J lost 0 bases, with 6 bases between them. CDR3 amino acids: CASSPSSGNTIYF. CDR3 in DNA: TGTGCCAGCAGCCCCAGCTCTGGAAACACCATATATTTT.

V and J are TRBV5-1 and TRBJ2-1; D is unresolved. There are 14 residues in the CDR3. CDR1 SGHRS and CDR2 YFSETQ come from the germline V gene. Trimming removed 5 bases from V and 0 bases from J, with 9 bases in between. CDR3 bases: TGCGCCAGCAGGGACCGCAGCTCCTACAATGAGCAGTTCTTC. Translation gives CASRDRSSYNEQFF.

V gene TRBV12-5 combines with J gene TRBJ2-1, with 10 bases aligning to TRBD2. This CDR3 has 15 amino acids. The germline V gene has CDR1 LGHNT and CDR2 FRNRAP. Trimming cost V 2 bases and J 9 bases; bases outside gene matches: 7. This chain's CDR3 is CASGLQVSSGSEQFF. Written as DNA, the CDR3 is TGTGCTAGTGGTTTGCAGGTGTCTAGCGGGAGTGAGCAGTTCTTC.

This clone appeared a few times. The V call is TRBV2, the J call TRBJ1-5, with 7 bases lining up with TRBD1. The germline gives CDR1 SNHLY, CDR2 FYNNEI. CDR3 size: 13 residues. V trimming: 4 bases; J trimming: 6 bases; junction bases outside the gene matches: 3. CDR3 loop: CASSAQGSQPQHF. The DNA of the CDR3 is TGTGCCAGCAGTGCACAGGGGAGTCAGCCCCAGCATTTT.

Note on this clone: The same CDR3 also results from other DNA sequences found in this sample. The chain recombines TRBV9 with TRBJ1-2, with a tentative D call TRBD1 (6 bases). Per the germline V gene, CDR1 is SGDLS and CDR2 is YYNGEE. The CDR3 runs 15 residues. Trimming left V 1 base short and J 4 bases short, with 14 bases between. CDR3 amino acids: CASSVQAGGPYGYTF. The CDR3 DNA reads TGTGCCAGCAGCGTACAGGCGGGGGGCCCCTATGGCTACACCTTC. The whole variable domain, remainder taken from reference TRBV9 and TRBJ1-2, is DSGVTQTPKHLITATGQRVTLRCSPRSGDLSVYWYQQSLDQGLQFLIQYYNGEERAKGNILERFSAQQFPDLHSELNLSSLELGDSALYFCASSVQAGGPYGYTFGSGTRLTVV.

This clone has just a few counts. J is TRBJ2-3 and V is TRBV1; the DNA was not used to check the table's D call, TRBD2. TRBV1 is deemed a pseudogene. The CDR3 totals 17 residues. The DNA for the CDR3 is TGCACCAGCAGCCAAGAAAAGCGGGAGTTAATCACAGATACGCAGTATTTT. Its protein product is CTSSQEKRELITDTQYF.